What follows are 15 T cell receptor beta chains derived from one specimen sequenced in a study of blood T cell repertoires in COVID-19. Using immunoSEQ multiplex PCR, the repertoire was profiled, and TCRdb retains in-frame clones only, with some absent. The data contain fewer than 200,000 clones, roughly 80% of them singletons. Source material: peripheral blood. These receptors came from a man aged 55 to 70 with acute or convalescent COVID-19.

V gene TRBV14 combines with J gene TRBJ2-7; TRBD2 matches 7 bases. CDR1 and CDR2 from the germline V gene are SGHDN and FVKESK. The CDR3 loop spans 17 amino acids. Trimming removed 1 base from V and 4 bases from J; junction bases left unmatched: 13. The CDR3 protein is CASSQGGGSTLWYEQYF. The DNA of the CDR3 is TGTGCCAGCAGCCAAGGCGGCGGGAGCACCCTTTGGTACGAGCAGTACTTC.

The chain joins TRBV7-2 to TRBJ1-2; D unclear. Germline loops: CDR1 SGHTA, CDR2 FQGNSA. Trimming left V 1 base short and J 3 bases short, with 6 bases between. The CDR3 length is 13 residues. The CDR3 coding sequence is TGTGCCAGCAGCTTAGGGGCCTACTATGGCTACACCTTC. This encodes CASSLGAYYGYTF.

The gene calls are TRBV12-5 and TRBJ2-7; 13 bases align to TRBD2. The CDR3 consists of 16 residues. Per the germline V gene, CDR1 is LGHNT and CDR2 is FRNRAP. After removal of 1 base from V and 5 bases from J, the junction contained 5 bases not matched to a gene. The DNA of the CDR3 is TGTGCTAGTGGTTTGGGACTAGCGGGGGGTGGTGACGAGCAGTACTTC. Translating gives CASGLGLAGGGDEQYF. The full variable domain, in which reference TRBV12-5 and TRBJ2-7 provide the parts outside the CDR3, is DARVTQTPRHKVTEMGQEVTMRCQPILGHNTVFWYRQTMMQGLELLAYFRNRAPLDDSGMPKDRFSAEMPDATLATLKIQPSEPRDSAVYFCASGLGLAGGGDEQYFGPGTRLTVT.

This clone was seen only a few times. The rearrangement uses TRBV9 and TRBJ2-3; TRBD1 agrees at 7 bases. Germline CDR1 and CDR2: SGDLS and YYNGEE. Trimming at V came to 0 bases and at J to 3 bases, leaving 7 bases not matched to a gene. The CDR3 totals 16 residues. The CDR3 reads CASSVGRGLLTDTQYF. DNA for the CDR3: TGTGCCAGCAGCGTAGGAAGGGGGCTCCTAACAGATACGCAGTATTTT.

This clone was seen more than once but under ten times. The V gene is TRBV19, the J gene TRBJ1-1; 7 nucleotides align to TRBD1. From germline, CDR1 is LNHDA and CDR2 SQIVND (reference sequence). The CDR3 runs to 17 residues. The V gene end was trimmed by 2 bases and the J gene end by 1 base; junction bases not matched to a gene: 10. The CDR3 nucleotides read TGTGCCAGTAGTATACAAGACCTCGGGACAGAGAACACTGAAGCTTTCTTT. This encodes CASSIQDLGTENTEAFF.

This chain connects TRBV4-3 to TRBJ1-5; 8 bases are a match to TRBD1. The V segment lost 1 base and the J segment 7 bases; nucleotides outside the gene matches: 9. Germline V gene sequence: CDR1 LGHNA, CDR2 YSLEER. The CDR3 runs to 16 residues. CDR3 amino acids: CASSQGTGIGIQPQHF. Here the CDR3 DNA reads TGCGCCAGCAGCCAAGGGACAGGGATCGGCATCCAGCCCCAGCATTTT.

Written as DNA, the CDR3 is TGTGCCAGCAGCGTAGCAGGGACCGGGGAGCTGTTTTTT. Protein sequence: CASSVAGTGELFF. This rearrangement joins TRBV9 to TRBJ2-2; possible D gene TRBD1, 5 bases. V lost 0 bases and J 5 bases, leaving 5 bases between the germline ends. Germline loops: CDR1 SGDLS, CDR2 YYNGEE. This CDR3 region has 13 residues.

The J gene is TRBJ2-7, the V gene TRBV10-3, with a tentative D call TRBD2 (7 bases). The germline CDR1 and CDR2 sequences are ENHRY and SYGVKD. This CDR3 region has 15 residues. V was trimmed by 0 bases and J by 7 bases, leaving 16 bases between them. The CDR3 protein is CAISESGGGYGEQYF. The CDR3 DNA reads as TGTGCCATCAGTGAGTCGGGAGGGGGGTATGGGGAGCAGTACTTC.

This clone was counted a single time. The chain joins TRBV7-2 to TRBJ1-5; the match to TRBD1 covers 7 bases. Germline V gene sequence: CDR1 SGHTA, CDR2 FQGNSA. The CDR3 is 15 amino acids. Germline trimming cut 5 bases from V and 1 base from J; bases unmatched to any gene: 5. The CDR3 here is CASSRTGFSNQPQHF. CDR3 sequence (DNA): TGTGCCAGCAGCCGGACAGGTTTCAGCAATCAGCCCCAGCATTTT.

V usage is TRBV27 and J usage is TRBJ1-5; 8 nucleotides agree with TRBD1. The CDR3 sequence is 14 residues long. The ends lost 5 bases at V and 4 bases at J; junction bases unmatched: 4. The germline V gene encodes CDR1 MNHEY and CDR2 SMNVEV (reference sequence). The CDR3 DNA follows: TGTGCCAGCAGTCAGGACAGGGAGAATCAGCCCCAGCATTTT. Translation gives CASSQDRENQPQHF.

The J gene is TRBJ1-4, the V gene TRBV10-3; TRBD1 is a possible D gene (5 bases). V lost 0 bases and J lost 8, with 13 bases in between. The germline V gene encodes CDR1 ENHRY and CDR2 SYGVKD. This CDR3 has 15 residues. CDR3 in DNA: TGTGCCATCAGTGAGTCGCGAGACCGGGGGGAAAAACTGTTTTTT. It specifies CAISESRDRGEKLFF.

V usage is TRBV5-1 and J usage is TRBJ1-6; the match to TRBD1 covers 8 bases. With 0 bases clipped from V and 6 bases from J, the junction kept 5 bases outside the gene matches. The CDR3 length is 16 residues. From germline, CDR1 is SGHRS and CDR2 YFSETQ. The CDR3 is CASSLGRGQGNSPLHF. For the CDR3, the DNA is TGCGCCAGCAGCTTGGGCAGGGGGCAAGGTAATTCACCCCTCCACTTT. The full variable domain, with the rest looked up from reference TRBV5-1 and TRBJ1-6, is KAGVTQTPRYLIKTRGQQVTLSCSPISGHRSVSWYQQTPGQGLQFLFEYFSETQRNKGNFPGRFSGRQFSNSRSEMNVSTLELGDSALYLCASSLGRGQGNSPLHFGNGTRLTVT.

This chain uses TRBV6-2 or TRBV6-3 with TRBJ2-1; 8 nucleotides match TRBD2. This CDR3 is built from 15 residues. Germline CDR1 reads MNHEY; CDR2 reads SVGEGT. The ends lost 4 bases at V and 7 bases at J; junction bases unmatched: 9. The CDR3 here is CASSFRSGRVNEQFF. The DNA of the CDR3 is TGTGCCAGCAGTTTTAGAAGCGGGAGAGTGAATGAGCAGTTCTTC.

The gene calls are TRBV3-1 (or the pseudogene TRBV3-2) and TRBJ2-1, with a possible D match to TRBD1 (6 bases). The germline V gene encodes CDR1 LGHDT and CDR2 YNNKEL (reference sequence). Trimming cost V 3 bases and J 7 bases, with 7 bases left between them. The CDR3 length is 12 residues. The DNA for the CDR3 is TGTGCCAGCAGCCATGACAGGAATGAGCAGTTCTTC. This codes for CASSHDRNEQFF.

The rearrangement links TRBV3-1 (or the pseudogene TRBV3-2) to TRBJ1-5; D unresolved. The V and J ends lost 0 bases and 5 bases respectively, with 32 bases between them. Germline V gene sequence: CDR1 LGHDT, CDR2 YNNKEL (reference sequence). This CDR3 comprises 22 residues. CDR3 nucleotides: TGTGCCAGCAGCCAAGAAACGGAACGAACCGGTCGAAACGGAACAGTCTATCAGCCCCAGCATTTT. This codes for CASSQETERTGRNGTVYQPQHF.